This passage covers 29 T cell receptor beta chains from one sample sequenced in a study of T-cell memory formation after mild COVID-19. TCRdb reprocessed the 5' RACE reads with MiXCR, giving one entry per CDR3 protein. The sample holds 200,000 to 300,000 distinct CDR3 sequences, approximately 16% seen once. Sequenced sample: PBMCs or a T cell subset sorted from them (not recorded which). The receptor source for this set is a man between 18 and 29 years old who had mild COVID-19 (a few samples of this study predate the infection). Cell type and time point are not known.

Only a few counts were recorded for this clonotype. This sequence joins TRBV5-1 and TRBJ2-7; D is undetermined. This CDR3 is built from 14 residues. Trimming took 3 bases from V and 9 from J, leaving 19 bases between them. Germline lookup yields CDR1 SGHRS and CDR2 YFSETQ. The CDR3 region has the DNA TGCGCCAGCAGCTACGACAACGTCTACGAGCGGCAGTACTTC. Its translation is CASSYDNVYERQYF.

The DNA for the CDR3 is TGTGCCAGCAGAGGGGTCGATACGCAGTATTTT. Amino acid sequence: CASRGVDTQYF. The chain has TRBV2 and TRBJ2-3, with D possibly being TRBD1 (5 bases). The CDR3 sequence is 11 residues long. V was trimmed by 6 bases and J by 6 bases, leaving 7 bases between them. The germline V gene has CDR1 SNHLY and CDR2 FYNNEI. The full variable domain, in which reference TRBV2 and TRBJ2-3 provide the parts outside the CDR3, is EPEVTQTPSHQVTQMGQEVILRCVPISNHLYFYWYRQILGQKVEFLVSFYNNEISEKSEIFDDQFSVERPDGSNFTLKIRSTKLEDSAMYFCASRGVDTQYFGPGTRLTVL.

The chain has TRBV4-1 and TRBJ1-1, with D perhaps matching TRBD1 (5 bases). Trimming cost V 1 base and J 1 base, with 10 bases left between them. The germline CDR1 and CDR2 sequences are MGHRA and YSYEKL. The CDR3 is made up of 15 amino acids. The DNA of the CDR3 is TGCGCCAGCAGCCAAGGCTCAGGGACGAACACTGAAGCTTTCTTT. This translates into CASSQGSGTNTEAFF.

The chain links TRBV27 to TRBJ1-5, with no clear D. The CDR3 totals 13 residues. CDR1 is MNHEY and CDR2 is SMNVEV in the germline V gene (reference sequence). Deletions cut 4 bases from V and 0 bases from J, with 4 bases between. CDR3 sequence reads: CASSWNSNQPQHF. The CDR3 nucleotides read TGTGCCAGCAGTTGGAATAGCAATCAGCCCCAGCATTTT.

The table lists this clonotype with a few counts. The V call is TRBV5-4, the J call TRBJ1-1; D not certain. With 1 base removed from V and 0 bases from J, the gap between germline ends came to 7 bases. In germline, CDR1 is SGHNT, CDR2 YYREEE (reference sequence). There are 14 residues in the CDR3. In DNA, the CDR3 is TGTGCCAGCAGCTTGAGCGGAATGAACACTGAAGCTTTCTTT. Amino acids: CASSLSGMNTEAFF. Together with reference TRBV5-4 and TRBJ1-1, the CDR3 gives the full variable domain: ETGVTQSPTHLIKTRGQQVTLRCSSQSGHNTVSWYQQALGQGPQFIFQYYREEENGRGNFPPRFSGLQFPNYSSELNVNALELDDSALYLCASSLSGMNTEAFFGQGTRLTVV.

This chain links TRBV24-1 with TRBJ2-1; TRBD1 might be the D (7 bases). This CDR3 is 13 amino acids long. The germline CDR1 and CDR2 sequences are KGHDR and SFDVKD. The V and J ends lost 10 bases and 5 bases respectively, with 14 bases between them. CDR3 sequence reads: CATGGTANNEQFF. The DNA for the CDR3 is TGTGCCACAGGAGGGACAGCGAACAATGAGCAGTTCTTC.

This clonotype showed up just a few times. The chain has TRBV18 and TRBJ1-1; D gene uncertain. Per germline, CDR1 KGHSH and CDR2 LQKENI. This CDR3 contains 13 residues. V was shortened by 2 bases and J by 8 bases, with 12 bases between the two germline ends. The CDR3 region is CASSPYVPMEAFF. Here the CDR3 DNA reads TGTGCCAGCTCACCATATGTCCCAATGGAAGCTTTCTTT. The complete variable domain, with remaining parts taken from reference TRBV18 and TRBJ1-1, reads NAGVMQNPRHLVRRRGQEARLRCSPMKGHSHVYWYRQLPEEGLKFMVYLQKENIIDESGMPKERFSAEFPKEGPSILRIQQVVRGDSAAYFCASSPYVPMEAFFGQGTRLTVV.

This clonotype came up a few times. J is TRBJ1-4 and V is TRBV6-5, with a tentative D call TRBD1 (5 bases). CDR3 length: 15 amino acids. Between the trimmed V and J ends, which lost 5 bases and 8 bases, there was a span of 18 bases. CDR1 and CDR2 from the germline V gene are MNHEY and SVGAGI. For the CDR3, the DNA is TGTGCCAGCAGTCGGAACGGGAGAAGGGGCGAAAAACTGTTTTTT. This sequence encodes CASSRNGRRGEKLFF.

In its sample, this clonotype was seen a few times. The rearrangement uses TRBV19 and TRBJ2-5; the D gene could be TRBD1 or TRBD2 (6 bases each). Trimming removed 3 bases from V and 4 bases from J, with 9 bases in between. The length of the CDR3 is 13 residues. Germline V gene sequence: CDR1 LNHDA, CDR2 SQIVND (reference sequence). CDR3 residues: CASSISGAETQYF. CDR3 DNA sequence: TGTGCCAGTAGTATTTCGGGGGCAGAGACCCAGTACTTC.

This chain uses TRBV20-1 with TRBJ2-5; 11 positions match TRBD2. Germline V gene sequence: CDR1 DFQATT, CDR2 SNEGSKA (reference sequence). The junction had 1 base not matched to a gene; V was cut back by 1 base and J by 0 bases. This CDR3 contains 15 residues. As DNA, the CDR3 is TGCAGTGCTAGAGTAGCGGGGGGGGACCAAGAGACCCAGTACTTC. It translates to CSARVAGGDQETQYF.

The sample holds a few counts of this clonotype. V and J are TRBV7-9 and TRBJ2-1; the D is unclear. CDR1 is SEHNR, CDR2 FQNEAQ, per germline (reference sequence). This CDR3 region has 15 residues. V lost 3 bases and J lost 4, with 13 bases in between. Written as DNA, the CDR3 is TGTGCCAGCAGCTTTTCTTCACGGCCTTACAATGAGCAGTTCTTC. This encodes CASSFSSRPYNEQFF. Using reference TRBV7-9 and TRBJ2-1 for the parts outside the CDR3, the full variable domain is DTGVSQNPRHKITKRGQNVTFRCDPISEHNRLYWYRQTLGQGPEFLTYFQNEAQLEKSRLLSDRFSAERPKGSFSTLEIQRTEQGDSAMYLCASSFSSRPYNEQFFGPGTRLTVL.

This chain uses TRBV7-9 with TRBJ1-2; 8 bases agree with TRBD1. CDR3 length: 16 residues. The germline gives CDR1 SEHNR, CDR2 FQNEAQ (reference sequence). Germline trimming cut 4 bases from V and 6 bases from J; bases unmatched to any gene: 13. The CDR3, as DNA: TGTGCCAGCAGCTCATCCCCTTCGGACAGGGATCATGGCTACACCTTC. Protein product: CASSSSPSDRDHGYTF.

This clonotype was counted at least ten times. The CDR3 DNA is TGTGCCAGCAGCTCGGAAGGGGACGAGCAGTACTTC. It codes for CASSSEGDEQYF. The chain employs TRBV5-4 and TRBJ2-7, with D possibly TRBD1 on 5 matching bases. The V end was cut by 3 bases, the J end by 5 bases, with 9 bases between. CDR3 length: 12 residues. CDR1 and CDR2 from the germline V gene are SGHNT and YYREEE (reference sequence).

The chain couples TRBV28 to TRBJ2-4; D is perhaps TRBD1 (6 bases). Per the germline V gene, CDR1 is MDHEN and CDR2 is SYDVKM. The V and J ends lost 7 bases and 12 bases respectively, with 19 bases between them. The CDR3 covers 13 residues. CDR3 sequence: CASKGRGRPDQYF. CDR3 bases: TGTGCCAGCAAGGGCAGGGGTCGTCCAGATCAGTACTTC.

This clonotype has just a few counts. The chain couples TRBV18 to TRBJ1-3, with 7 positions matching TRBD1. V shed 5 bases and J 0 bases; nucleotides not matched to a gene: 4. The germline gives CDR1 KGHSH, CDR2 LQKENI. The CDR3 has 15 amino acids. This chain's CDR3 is CASSSAGGSGNTIYF. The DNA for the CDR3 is TGTGCCAGCTCATCCGCAGGGGGCTCTGGAAACACCATATATTTT.

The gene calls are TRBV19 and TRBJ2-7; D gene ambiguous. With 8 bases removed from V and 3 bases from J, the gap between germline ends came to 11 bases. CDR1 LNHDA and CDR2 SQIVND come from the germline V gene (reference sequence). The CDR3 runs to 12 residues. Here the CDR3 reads CASGSHYYEQYF. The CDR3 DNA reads TGTGCCAGTGGCAGCCACTACTACGAGCAGTACTTC.

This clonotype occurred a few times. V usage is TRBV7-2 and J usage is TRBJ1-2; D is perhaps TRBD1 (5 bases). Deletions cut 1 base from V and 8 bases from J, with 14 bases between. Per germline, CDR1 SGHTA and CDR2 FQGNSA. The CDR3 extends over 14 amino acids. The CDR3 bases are TGTGCCAGCAGCTTAGTTCGGGGGGGAAGAGGCTACACCTTC. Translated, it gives CASSLVRGGRGYTF.

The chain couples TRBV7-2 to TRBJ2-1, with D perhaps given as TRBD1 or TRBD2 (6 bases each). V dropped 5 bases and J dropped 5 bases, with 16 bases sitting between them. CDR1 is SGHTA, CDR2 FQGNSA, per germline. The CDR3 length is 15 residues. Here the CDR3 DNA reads TGTGCCAGCAGCCCTATGACGGGGGCACACAATGAGCAGTTCTTC. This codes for CASSPMTGAHNEQFF.

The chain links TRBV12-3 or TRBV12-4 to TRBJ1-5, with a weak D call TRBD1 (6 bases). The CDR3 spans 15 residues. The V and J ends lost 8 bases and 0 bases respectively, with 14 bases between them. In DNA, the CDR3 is TGTGCCAGCCTGGGGGGGGCCGTTAGCAATCAGCCCCAGCATTTT. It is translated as CASLGGAVSNQPQHF.

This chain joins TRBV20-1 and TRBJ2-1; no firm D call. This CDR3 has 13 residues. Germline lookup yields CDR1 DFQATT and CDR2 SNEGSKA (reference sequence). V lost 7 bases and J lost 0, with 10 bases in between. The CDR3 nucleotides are TGCAGTGACAGCCCAGGCTCCTACAATGAGCAGTTCTTC. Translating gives CSDSPGSYNEQFF.

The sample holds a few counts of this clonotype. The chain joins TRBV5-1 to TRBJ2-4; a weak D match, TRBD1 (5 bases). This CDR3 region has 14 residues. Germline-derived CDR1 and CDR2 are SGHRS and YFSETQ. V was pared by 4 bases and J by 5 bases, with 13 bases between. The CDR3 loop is CASSLGVRENIQYF. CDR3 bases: TGCGCCAGCAGCCTAGGGGTAAGGGAAAACATTCAGTACTTC.

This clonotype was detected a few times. CDR3: CASSPGAGGGKDTQYF. Here the CDR3 DNA reads TGTGCCAGCAGCCCGGGGGCCGGGGGGGGTAAAGATACGCAGTATTTT. V and J are TRBV3-1 and TRBJ2-3; 8 bases are shared with TRBD2. J was trimmed by 5 bases and V by 4 bases; bases with no gene match: 11. CDR1 is LGHDT, CDR2 YNNKEL, per germline (reference sequence). The CDR3 is 16 amino acids.

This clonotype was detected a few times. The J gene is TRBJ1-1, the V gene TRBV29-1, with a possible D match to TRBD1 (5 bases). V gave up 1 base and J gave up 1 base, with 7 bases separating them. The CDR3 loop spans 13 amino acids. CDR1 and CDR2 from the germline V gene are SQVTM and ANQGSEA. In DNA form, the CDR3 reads TGCAGCGTTGAAGGCCAGGGGAACACTGAAGCTTTCTTT. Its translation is CSVEGQGNTEAFF. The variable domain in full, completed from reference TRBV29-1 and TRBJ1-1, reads SAVISQKPSRDICQRGTSLTIQCQVDSQVTMMFWYRQQPGQSLTLIATANQGSEATYESGFVIDKFPISRPNLTFSTLTVSNMSPEDSSIYLCSVEGQGNTEAFFGQGTRLTVV.

The CDR3 DNA reads as TGTGCCAGCAGCCAAGACTCGAGGTCGGACGGTGAGCAGTTCTTC. Protein product: CASSQDSRSDGEQFF. V and J are TRBV3-1 and TRBJ2-1; D unresolved. Looked up from germline, CDR1 is LGHDT and CDR2 is YNNKEL (reference sequence). V lost 0 bases to trimming and J lost 9 bases, with 15 bases between them. The CDR3 has 15 amino acids.

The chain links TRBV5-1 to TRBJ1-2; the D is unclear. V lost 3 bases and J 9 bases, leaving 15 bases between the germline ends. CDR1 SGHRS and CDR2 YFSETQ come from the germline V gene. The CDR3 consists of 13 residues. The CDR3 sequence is CASSSTDAQSYTF. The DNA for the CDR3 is TGCGCCAGCAGCTCCACTGACGCGCAAAGCTACACCTTC.

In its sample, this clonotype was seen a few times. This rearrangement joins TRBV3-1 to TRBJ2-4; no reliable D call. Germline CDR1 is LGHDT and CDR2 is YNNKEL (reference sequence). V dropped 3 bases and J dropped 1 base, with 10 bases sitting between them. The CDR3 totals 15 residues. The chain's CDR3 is CASSHGRAAKNIQYF. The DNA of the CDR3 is TGTGCCAGCAGCCACGGACGGGCGGCCAAAAACATTCAGTACTTC.

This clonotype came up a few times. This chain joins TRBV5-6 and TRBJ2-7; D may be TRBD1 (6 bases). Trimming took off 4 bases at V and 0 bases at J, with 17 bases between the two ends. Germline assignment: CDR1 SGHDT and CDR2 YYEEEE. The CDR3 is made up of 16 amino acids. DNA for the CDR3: TGTGCCAGCAGCCTCCACAGGGTGGGGAGCTCCTACGAGCAGTACGTC. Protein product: CASSLHRVGSSYEQYV.

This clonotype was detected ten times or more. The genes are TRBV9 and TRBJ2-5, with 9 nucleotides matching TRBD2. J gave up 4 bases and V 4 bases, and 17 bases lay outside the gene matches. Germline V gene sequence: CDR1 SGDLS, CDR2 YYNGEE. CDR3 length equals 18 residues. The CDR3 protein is CASSLSAGVAGVLETQYF. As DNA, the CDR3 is TGTGCCAGCAGCCTCTCGGCGGGGGTAGCGGGGGTCCTAGAGACCCAGTACTTC. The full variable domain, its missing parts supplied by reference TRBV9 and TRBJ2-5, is DSGVTQTPKHLITATGQRVTLRCSPRSGDLSVYWYQQSLDQGLQFLIQYYNGEERAKGNILERFSAQQFPDLHSELNLSSLELGDSALYFCASSLSAGVAGVLETQYFGPGTRLLVL.

CDR3 nucleotide sequence: TGTGCCAGCAGCCTTGCCCTAGGGCCCTACGAGCAGTACTTC. It codes for CASSLALGPYEQYF. The chain has TRBV11-2 and TRBJ2-7; D is unclear. The V end was cut by 5 bases, the J end by 2 bases, with 13 bases between. The CDR3 covers 14 residues. Germline V lookup: CDR1 SGHAT, CDR2 FQNNGV.